Listed below are T cell receptor beta chains from one sample, sequenced in a study of radiotherapy plus CTLA-4 blockade in lung cancer. Clones were read by immunoSEQ multiplex PCR, and TCRdb kept only the in-frame ones, dropping some. The sample lists 84,000 or so clones, about four fifths seen once, with roughly 15% in the top ten. Sequenced material: peripheral blood, taken from a patient treated with radiotherapy plus ipilimumab. The receptors here all came from a human donor with non-small cell lung cancer that progressed on radiotherapy plus ipilimumab. CDR3s include the opening cysteine and the closing phenylalanine or tryptophan.

J gene	V gene	CDR3 protein
TRBJ1-1	TRBV5-1	CASSLNRNTEAFF
TRBJ2-1	TRBV7-7	CASSLGSPGDEQFF
TRBJ1-4	TRBV4-1	CASSQVALRAGNEKLFF
TRBJ1-6	TRBV7-2	CASSLVDLGTLHF
TRBJ2-3	TRBV7-9	CASSPVGVPTDTQYF
TRBJ1-3	TRBV18	CASSPGDSGNTIYF
TRBJ1-3	TRBV30	CAWSRGETGNTIYF
TRBJ1-2	TRBV4-3	CASSQDHGYGYTF
TRBJ2-1	TRBV7-9	CASSRAPGASYNEQFF
TRBJ2-5	TRBV15	CATSRDRQETQYF
TRBJ1-1	TRBV7-9	CASSLAREATEAFF
TRBJ2-1	TRBV10-3	CAISDDNEQFF
TRBJ2-3	TRBV5-1	CASNSRAATSTDTQYF
TRBJ1-1	TRBV28	CAIQGNTEAFF